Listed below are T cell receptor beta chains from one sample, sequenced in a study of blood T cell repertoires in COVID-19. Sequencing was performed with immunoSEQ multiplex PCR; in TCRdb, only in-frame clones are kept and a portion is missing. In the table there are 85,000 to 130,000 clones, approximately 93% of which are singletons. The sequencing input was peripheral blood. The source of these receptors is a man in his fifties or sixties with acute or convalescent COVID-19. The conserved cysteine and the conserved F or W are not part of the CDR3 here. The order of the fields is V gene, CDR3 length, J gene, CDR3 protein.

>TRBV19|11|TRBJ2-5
ASSRLGTETQY
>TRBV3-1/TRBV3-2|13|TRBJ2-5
ASSQHTRPVETQY
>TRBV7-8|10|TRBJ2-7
ASSPKAFEQY
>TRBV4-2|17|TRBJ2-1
ASSQVRLEGVRPLGEQF
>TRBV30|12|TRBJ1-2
AWSDRAANYGYT
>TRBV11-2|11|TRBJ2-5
ASSLVGGETQY
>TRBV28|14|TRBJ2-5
ASSRSLAGVGETQY
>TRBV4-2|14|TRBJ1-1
ASSLRGQGANTEAF
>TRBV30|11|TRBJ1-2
AWSREGHYGYT
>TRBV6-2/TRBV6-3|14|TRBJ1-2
ASSYLPRTASYGYT
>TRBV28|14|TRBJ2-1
ASSLLAGGSYNEQF
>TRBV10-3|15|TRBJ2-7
AISESSARSFSYEQY
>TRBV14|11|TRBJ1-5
ASSQDLNQPQH
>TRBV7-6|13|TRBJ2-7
ASSLGGTGAYEQY
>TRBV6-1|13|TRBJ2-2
ASSETSPSTGELF
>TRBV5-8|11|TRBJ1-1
ASSSDRPPEAF
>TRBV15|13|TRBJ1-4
ATSRDPSANEKLF
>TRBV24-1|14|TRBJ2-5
ATSDLKGQAQETQY
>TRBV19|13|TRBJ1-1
ASSVLAGVNTEAF
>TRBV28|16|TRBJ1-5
ASSLDRVEGWSNQPQH
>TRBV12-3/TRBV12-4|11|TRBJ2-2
ASSPLGPGELF
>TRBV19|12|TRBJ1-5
ASSNTGGNQPQH
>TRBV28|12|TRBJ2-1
ASSGQNSYNEQF
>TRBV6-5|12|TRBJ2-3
ATETSGSGVTQY
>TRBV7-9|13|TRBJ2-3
ASSTQGASTDTQY
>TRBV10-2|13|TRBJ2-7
ASSTSGRWSYEQY
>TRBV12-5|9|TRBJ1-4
ASGLAGTLF
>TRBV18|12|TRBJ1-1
ASSQSGGNTEAF
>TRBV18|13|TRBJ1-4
ASSPGTGLNEKLF